These T cell receptor beta chains were read from a single sample in a study of CD8 T cells in Susac syndrome. One entry per CDR3 protein, called by TCRdb with MiXCR from the immunoSEQ multiplex PCR reads. This table holds about 150,000 distinct CDR3 sequences, 90% to 95% found once. The sequenced material came from CD8+ T cells from PBMCs. Every receptor here comes from a human donor with multiple sclerosis. Each CDR3 is given with its conserved first and last residue.

v_gene	j_gene	CDR3aa
TRBV7-9	TRBJ2-1	CASSSNPGTRNEQFF
TRBV19	TRBJ2-1	CASKTPGRAFF
TRBV7-3	TRBJ2-1	CASSLGYAGNEQFF
TRBV15	TRBJ2-1	CATSRGQESNEQFF
TRBV20-1	TRBJ1-2	CSARDVWGGYTF
TRBV3-1	TRBJ2-2	CASSLQDYDTGELFF
TRBV6-4	TRBJ1-6	CASSDGGQLNSPLHF
TRBV4-3	TRBJ2-3	CASSQGTGTGADTQYF
TRBV28	TRBJ1-2	CASSDPYGYTF
TRBV30	TRBJ2-1	CAWSVVGNEQFF
TRBV9	TRBJ1-6	CASSVGDRINYNSPLHF
TRBV4-3	TRBJ2-7	CASSQDRGTGGVEQYF
TRBV29-1	TRBJ2-2	CSARGLNTGELFF
TRBV6-4	TRBJ2-7	CATTTGTGLSLSDF
TRBV20-1	TRBJ2-3	CSARTSGGTDTQYF
TRBV9	TRBJ2-7	CASSVGPGGFYEQYF
TRBV15	TRBJ1-5	CATSRGTVLSNQPQHF
TRBV6-4	TRBJ1-1	CASSVKVGTEAFF
TRBV5-1	TRBJ2-7	CASTPSSREVYEQYF
TRBV13	TRBJ2-3	CASSSGVKADTQYF
TRBV7-9	TRBJ2-7	CASSPSGSLAEQYF
TRBV2	TRBJ2-7	CASRGRPSYEQYF
TRBV29-1	TRBJ2-1	CSVEARPGGDNEQFF
TRBV2	TRBJ2-7	CASSDYYEQYF
TRBV29-1	TRBJ2-2	CSGRDRYTGELFF
TRBV24-1	TRBJ1-2	CATGDSYGYTF
TRBV27	TRBJ1-4	CASSWGGAAKLFF
TRBV25-1	TRBJ1-2	CASSDQKRVRDREGYTF
TRBV6-1	TRBJ2-2	CASSEGGFWELFF
TRBV2	TRBJ1-3	CATTGDKLRGNTIYF
TRBV3-1	TRBJ2-5	CASSPGLAEETQYF
TRBV4-1	TRBJ2-7	CASSQGYTYEQYF
TRBV9	TRBJ1-1	CASSPWAGEAFF
TRBV29-1	TRBJ1-1	CSVLRGSTEAFF
TRBV28	TRBJ2-1	CASSSGRDYNEQFF
TRBV6-1	TRBJ2-3	CASSPSSGVVVTDTQYF
TRBV19	TRBJ1-2	CASSKTSRYGYTF
TRBV3-1	TRBJ2-2	CASSQVLAGGELFF
TRBV6-6	TRBJ2-2	CASCQDRVVSTGELFF
TRBV25-1	TRBJ2-7	CASRGTADYEQYF
TRBV6-4	TRBJ1-1	CASSDSTGSEAFF
TRBV12-3/TRBV12-4	TRBJ1-1	CASSPDSPEAFF
TRBV5-6	TRBJ1-1	CASSRSKKGVDTEAFF
TRBV3-1	TRBJ2-1	CASSQDSGTVSYNEQFF
TRBV11-2	TRBJ2-7	CASRGPLARLAGGLSYEQYF
TRBV5-1	TRBJ1-2	CASSPRGQTNYGYTF
TRBV5-6	TRBJ2-3	CASSPGATDTQYF
TRBV27	TRBJ2-2	CASTEGGVFTGELFF
TRBV27	TRBJ1-1	CASSLRGATREAFF
TRBV20-1	TRBJ2-7	CSAEAESSYEQYF
TRBV20-1	TRBJ1-1	CSARYPGHTVTEAFF
TRBV27	TRBJ2-3	CASNEGTNTDTQYF
TRBV28	TRBJ2-7	CASRPRTGFHEQYF
TRBV11-2	TRBJ2-5	CASSLDWASGGPETQYF
TRBV23-1	TRBJ2-7	CASSQWASGYEQYF
TRBV28	TRBJ1-1	CASSLPTGTEAFF